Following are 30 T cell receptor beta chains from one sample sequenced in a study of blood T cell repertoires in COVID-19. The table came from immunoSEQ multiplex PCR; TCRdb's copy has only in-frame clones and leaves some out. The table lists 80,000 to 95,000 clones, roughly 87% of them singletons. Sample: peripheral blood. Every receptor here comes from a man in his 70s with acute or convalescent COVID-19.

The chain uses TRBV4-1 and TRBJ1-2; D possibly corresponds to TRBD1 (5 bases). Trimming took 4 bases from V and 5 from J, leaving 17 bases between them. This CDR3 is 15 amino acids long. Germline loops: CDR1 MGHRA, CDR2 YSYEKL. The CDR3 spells CASSPGEAGIYGYTF. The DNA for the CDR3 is TGCGCCAGCAGCCCCGGGGAGGCAGGGATATATGGCTACACCTTC.

CDR3 DNA: TGTGCCAGCATCCTTAGGGGACAGAACTCTGGGGCCAACGTCCTGACTTTC. Amino acid sequence: CASILRGQNSGANVLTF. V gene TRBV7-9 combines with J gene TRBJ2-6; TRBD1 matches at 7 bases. The germline V gene encodes CDR1 SEHNR and CDR2 FQNEAQ (reference sequence). Trimming took 7 bases from V and 0 from J; bases not matched to a gene: 9. The CDR3 covers 17 residues.

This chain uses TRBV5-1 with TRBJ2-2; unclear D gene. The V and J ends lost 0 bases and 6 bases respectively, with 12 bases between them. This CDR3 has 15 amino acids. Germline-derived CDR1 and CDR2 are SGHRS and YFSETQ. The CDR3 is CASSLELAGAGELFF. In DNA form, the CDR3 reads TGCGCCAGCAGCTTGGAGTTAGCCGGCGCCGGGGAGCTGTTTTTT.

CDR3 in amino acids: CATQTGFGTEAFF. For the CDR3, the DNA is TGTGCCACCCAGACAGGGTTCGGGACTGAAGCTTTCTTT. The chain employs TRBV12-3 or TRBV12-4 and TRBJ1-1; 7 bases are shared with TRBD1. The CDR3 is 13 residues long. Trimming removed 10 bases from V and 5 bases from J; junction bases left unmatched: 10.

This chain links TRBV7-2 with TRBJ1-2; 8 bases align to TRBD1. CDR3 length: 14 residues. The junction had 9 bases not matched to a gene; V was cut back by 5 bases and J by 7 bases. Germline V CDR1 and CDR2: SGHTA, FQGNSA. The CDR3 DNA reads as TGTGCCAGCAGCACCCTGGACAGGGTTGGTGGCTACACCTTC. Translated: CASSTLDRVGGYTF.

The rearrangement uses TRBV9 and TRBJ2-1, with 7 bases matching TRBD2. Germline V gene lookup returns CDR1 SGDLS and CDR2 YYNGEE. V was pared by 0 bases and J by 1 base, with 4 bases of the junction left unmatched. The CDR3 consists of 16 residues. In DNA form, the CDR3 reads TGTGCCAGCAGCGTAGCCGGACTAGAATCCTACAATGAGCAGTTCTTC. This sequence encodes CASSVAGLESYNEQFF.

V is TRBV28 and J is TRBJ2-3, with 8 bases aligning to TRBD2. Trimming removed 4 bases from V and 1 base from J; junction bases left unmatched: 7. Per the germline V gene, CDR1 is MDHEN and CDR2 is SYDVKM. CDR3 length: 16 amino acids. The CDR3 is CASSSHSGKGTDTQYF. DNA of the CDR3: TGTGCCAGCAGTTCCCATAGCGGGAAAGGCACAGATACGCAGTATTTT. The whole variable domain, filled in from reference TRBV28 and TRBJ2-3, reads DVKVTQSSRYLVKRTGEKVFLECVQDMDHENMFWYRQDPGLGLRLIYFSYDVKMKEKGDIPEGYSVSREKKERFSLILESASTNQTSMYLCASSSHSGKGTDTQYFGPGTRLTVL.

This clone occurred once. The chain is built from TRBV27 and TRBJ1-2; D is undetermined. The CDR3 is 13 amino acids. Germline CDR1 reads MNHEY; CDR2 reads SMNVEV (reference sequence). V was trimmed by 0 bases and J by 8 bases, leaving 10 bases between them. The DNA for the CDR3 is TGTGCCAGCAGTTTATCGGGAGGACTCGGCTACACCTTC. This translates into CASSLSGGLGYTF.

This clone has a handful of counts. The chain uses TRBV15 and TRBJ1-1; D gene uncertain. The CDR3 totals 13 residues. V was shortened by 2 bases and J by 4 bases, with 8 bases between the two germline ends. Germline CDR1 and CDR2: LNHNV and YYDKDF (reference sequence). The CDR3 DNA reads TGTGCCACCAGCAGACAGTGGGCCACTGAAGCTTTCTTT. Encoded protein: CATSRQWATEAFF.

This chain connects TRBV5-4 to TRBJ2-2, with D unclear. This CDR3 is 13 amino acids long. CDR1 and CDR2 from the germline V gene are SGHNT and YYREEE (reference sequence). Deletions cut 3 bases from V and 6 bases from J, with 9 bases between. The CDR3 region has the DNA TGTGCCAGCAGCTCAATTGGAGCCGGGGAGCTGTTTTTT. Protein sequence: CASSSIGAGELFF. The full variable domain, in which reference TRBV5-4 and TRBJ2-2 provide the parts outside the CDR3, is ETGVTQSPTHLIKTRGQQVTLRCSSQSGHNTVSWYQQALGQGPQFIFQYYREEENGRGNFPPRFSGLQFPNYSSELNVNALELDDSALYLCASSSIGAGELFFGEGSRLTVL.

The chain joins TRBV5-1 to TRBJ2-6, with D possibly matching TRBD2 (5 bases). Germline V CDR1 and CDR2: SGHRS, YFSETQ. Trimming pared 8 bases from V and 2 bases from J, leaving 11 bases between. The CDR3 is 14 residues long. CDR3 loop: CASTSQPGANVLTF. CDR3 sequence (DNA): TGCGCCAGTACTAGTCAACCTGGGGCCAACGTCCTGACTTTC.

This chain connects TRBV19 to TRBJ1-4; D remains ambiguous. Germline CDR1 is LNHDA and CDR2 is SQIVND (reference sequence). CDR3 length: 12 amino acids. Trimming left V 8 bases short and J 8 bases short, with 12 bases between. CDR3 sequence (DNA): TGTGCCAGTCGACGGGGTGGGGAAAAACTGTTTTTT. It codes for CASRRGGEKLFF.

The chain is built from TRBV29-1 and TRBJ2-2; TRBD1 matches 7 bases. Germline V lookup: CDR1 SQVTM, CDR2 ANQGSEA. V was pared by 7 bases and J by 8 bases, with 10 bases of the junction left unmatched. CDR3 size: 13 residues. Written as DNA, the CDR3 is TGCAGCGCTAAGGGACAGCTCGCGGGGGAGCTGTTTTTT. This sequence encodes CSAKGQLAGELFF.

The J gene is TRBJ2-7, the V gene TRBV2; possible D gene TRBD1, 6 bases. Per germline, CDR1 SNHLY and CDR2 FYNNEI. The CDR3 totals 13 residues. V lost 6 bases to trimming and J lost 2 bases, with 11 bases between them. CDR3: CASSFTGTYEQYF. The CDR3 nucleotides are TGTGCCAGCAGCTTTACAGGGACCTACGAGCAGTACTTC.

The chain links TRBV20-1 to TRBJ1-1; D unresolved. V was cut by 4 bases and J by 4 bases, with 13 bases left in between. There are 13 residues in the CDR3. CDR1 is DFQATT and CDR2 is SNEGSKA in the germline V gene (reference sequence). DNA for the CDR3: TGCAGTGCTACTGACCTACGGGGCACTGAAGCTTTCTTT. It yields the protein CSATDLRGTEAFF.

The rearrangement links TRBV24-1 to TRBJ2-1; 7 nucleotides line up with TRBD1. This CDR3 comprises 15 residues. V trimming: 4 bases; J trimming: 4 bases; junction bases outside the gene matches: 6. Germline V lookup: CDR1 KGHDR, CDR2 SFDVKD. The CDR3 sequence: CATSDKDRVYNEQFF. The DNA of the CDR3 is TGTGCCACCAGTGACAAAGACAGGGTGTACAATGAGCAGTTCTTC.

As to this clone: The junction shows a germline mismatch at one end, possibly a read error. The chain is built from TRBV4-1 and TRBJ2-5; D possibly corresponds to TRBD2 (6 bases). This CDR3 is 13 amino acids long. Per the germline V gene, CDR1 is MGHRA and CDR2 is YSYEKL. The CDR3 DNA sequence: TGCGCCAGCAGCCTGACTCACGGGGAGGCCCCGAACTTC. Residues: CASSLTHGEAPNF.

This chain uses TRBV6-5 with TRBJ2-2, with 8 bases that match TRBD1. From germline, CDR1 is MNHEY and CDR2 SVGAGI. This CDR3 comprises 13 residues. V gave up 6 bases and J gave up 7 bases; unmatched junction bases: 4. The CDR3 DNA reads TGTGCCAGCAGGCAGGGGGCCGGCGGGGAGCTGTTTTTT. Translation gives CASRQGAGGELFF.

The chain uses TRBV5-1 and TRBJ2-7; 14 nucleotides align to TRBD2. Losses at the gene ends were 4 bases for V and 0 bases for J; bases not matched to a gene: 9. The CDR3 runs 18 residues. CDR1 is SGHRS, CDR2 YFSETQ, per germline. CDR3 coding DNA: TGCGCCAGCAGCCGGCACTTAGGGACTAGCGGGAGCTCCTACGAGCAGTACTTC. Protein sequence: CASSRHLGTSGSSYEQYF. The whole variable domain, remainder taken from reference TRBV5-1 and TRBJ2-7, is KAGVTQTPRYLIKTRGQQVTLSCSPISGHRSVSWYQQTPGQGLQFLFEYFSETQRNKGNFPGRFSGRQFSNSRSEMNVSTLELGDSALYLCASSRHLGTSGSSYEQYFGPGTRLTVT.

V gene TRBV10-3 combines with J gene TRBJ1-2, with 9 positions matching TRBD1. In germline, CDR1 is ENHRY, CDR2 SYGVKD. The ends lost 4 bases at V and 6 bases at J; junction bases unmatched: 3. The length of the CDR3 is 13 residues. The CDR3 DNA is TGTGCCATCAGTGCCACAGGGGGCAATGGCTACACCTTC. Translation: CAISATGGNGYTF.

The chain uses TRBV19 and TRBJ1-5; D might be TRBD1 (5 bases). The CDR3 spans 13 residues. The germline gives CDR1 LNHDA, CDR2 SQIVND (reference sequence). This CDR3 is CGVGGQGGQPQHF. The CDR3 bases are TGTGGAGTTGGTGGGCAGGGAGGTCAGCCCCAGCATTTT.

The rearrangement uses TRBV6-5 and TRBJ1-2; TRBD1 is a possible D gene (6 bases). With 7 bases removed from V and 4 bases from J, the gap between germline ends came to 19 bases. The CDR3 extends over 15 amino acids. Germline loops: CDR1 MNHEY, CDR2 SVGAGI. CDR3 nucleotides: TGTGCCAGCATGAGCATGGGCAGGGGTCCCTATGGCTACACCTTC. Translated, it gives CASMSMGRGPYGYTF.

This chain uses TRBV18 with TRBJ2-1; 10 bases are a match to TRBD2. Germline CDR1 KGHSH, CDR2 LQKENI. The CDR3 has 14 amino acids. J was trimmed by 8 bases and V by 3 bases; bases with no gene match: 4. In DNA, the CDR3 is TGTGCCAGCTCACCTCAGCGGGGGGGCGATGAGCAGTTCTTC. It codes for CASSPQRGGDEQFF.

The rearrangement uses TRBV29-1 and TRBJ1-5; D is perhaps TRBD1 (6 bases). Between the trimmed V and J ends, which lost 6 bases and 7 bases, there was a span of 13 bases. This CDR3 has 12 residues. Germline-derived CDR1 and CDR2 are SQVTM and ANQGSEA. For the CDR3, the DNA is TGCAGCGTGGGGGAGGGGGAACAGCCCCAGCATTTT. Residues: CSVGEGEQPQHF.

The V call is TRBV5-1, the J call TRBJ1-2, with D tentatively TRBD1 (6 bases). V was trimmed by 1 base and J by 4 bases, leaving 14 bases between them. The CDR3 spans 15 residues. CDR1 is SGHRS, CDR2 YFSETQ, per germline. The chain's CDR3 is CASSLQSGASYGYTF. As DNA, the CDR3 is TGCGCCAGCAGCTTGCAGTCAGGGGCTTCCTATGGCTACACCTTC.

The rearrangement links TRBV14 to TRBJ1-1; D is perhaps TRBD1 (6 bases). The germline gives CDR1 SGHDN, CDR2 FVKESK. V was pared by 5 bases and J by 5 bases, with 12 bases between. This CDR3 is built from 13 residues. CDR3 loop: CASSVGARTEAFF. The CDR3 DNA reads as TGTGCCAGCAGCGTGGGGGCGCGGACTGAAGCTTTCTTT.

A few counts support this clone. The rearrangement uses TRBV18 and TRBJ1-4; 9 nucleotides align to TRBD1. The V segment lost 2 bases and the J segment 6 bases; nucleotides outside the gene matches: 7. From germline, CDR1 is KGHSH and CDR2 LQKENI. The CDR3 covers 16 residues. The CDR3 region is CASSPSVQGAHEKLFF. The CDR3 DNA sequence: TGTGCCAGCTCACCATCGGTACAGGGGGCGCATGAAAAACTGTTTTTT.

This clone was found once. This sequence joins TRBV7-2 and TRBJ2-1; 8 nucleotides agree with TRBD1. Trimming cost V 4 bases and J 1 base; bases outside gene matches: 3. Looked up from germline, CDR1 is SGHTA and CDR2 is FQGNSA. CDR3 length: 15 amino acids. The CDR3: CASSSDRASYNEQFF. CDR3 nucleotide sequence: TGTGCCAGCAGCTCGGACAGGGCATCCTACAATGAGCAGTTCTTC. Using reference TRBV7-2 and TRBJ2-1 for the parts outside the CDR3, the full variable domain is GAGVSQSPSNKVTEKGKDVELRCDPISGHTALYWYRQSLGQGLEFLIYFQGNSAPDKSGLPSDRFSAERTGGSVSTLTIQRTQQEDSAVYLCASSSDRASYNEQFFGPGTRLTVL.

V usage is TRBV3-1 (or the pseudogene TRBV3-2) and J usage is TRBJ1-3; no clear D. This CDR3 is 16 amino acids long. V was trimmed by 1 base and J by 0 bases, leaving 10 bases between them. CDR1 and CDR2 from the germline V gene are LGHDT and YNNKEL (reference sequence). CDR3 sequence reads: CASSQVLVHSGNTIYF. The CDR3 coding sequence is TGTGCCAGCAGCCAAGTTCTGGTACACTCTGGAAACACCATATATTTT.

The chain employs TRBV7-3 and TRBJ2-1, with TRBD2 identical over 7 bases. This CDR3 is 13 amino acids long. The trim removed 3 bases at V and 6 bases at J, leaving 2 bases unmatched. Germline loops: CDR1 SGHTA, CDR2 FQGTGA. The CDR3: CASSLGLLNEQFF. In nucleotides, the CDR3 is TGTGCCAGCAGCTTGGGACTACTCAATGAGCAGTTCTTC.